The entry below describes one TCR beta chain. The data derive from a study of blood T cell repertoires in COVID-19. Germline V gives CDR1 LNHDA, CDR2 SQIVND (reference sequence). The CDR3 runs to 15 residues. J gave up 0 bases and V 7 bases, and 3 bases lay outside the gene matches. The method was immunoSEQ multiplex PCR; TCRdb's version includes in-frame clones alone and lacks a portion of them. The table shows approximately 72,000 clones, with approximately 85% occurring only once. The chain is built from TRBV19 and TRBJ1-4, with TRBD1 matching 9 bases. Sequencing input: peripheral blood. This sequence originates from a woman over 75 with active or convalescent COVID-19. Here the CDR3 DNA reads TGTGCCAGTACGGGACAGGGAGCAACTAATGAAAAACTGTTTTTT. This translates into CASTGQGATNEKLFF.